The 3 T cell receptor beta chains in this list originate from one sample, sequenced in a study of response to subunit inactivated influenza vaccine. MiXCR, run by TCRdb on the RT-PCR reads, gives a single entry per CDR3 protein. The sample holds about 240,000 distinct CDR3 sequences, 9% to 15% seen once. The sequences come from non-naive T cells sorted from PBMCs, collected roughly 15 days before vaccination. The receptors derive from a man between 50 and 59 years old who received an inactivated influenza vaccine.

This clonotype was counted between two and nine times. The genes are TRBV18 and TRBJ1-2; D gene unclear. Between the trimmed V and J ends, which lost 2 bases and 0 bases, there was a span of 4 bases. Germline-derived CDR1 and CDR2 are KGHSH and LQKENI. This CDR3 contains 13 residues. CDR3 amino acids: CASSPEANYGYTF. The CDR3 DNA is TGTGCCAGCTCACCAGAGGCTAACTATGGCTACACCTTC.

The rearrangement links TRBV6-2 or TRBV6-3 to TRBJ2-1; tentatively, D is TRBD2 (6 bases). This CDR3 spans 15 amino acids. In germline, CDR1 is MNHEY, CDR2 SVGEGT. The ends were cut back, 6 bases at V and 7 bases at J, with 19 bases in the middle. Here the CDR3 reads CASSNLQRAINEQFF. The CDR3 bases are TGTGCCAGCAGCAACCTGCAGCGGGCGATTAATGAGCAGTTCTTC.

The rearrangement links TRBV7-3 to TRBJ2-3; 11 nucleotides match TRBD2. The CDR3 is 15 amino acids. Trimming at V came to 4 bases and at J to 2 bases, leaving 2 bases not matched to a gene. Germline V gene data show CDR1 as SGHTA and CDR2 as FQGTGA. The CDR3 protein is CASSSSGRPTDTQYF. The CDR3 region has the DNA TGTGCCAGCAGCTCTAGCGGGAGGCCCACAGATACGCAGTATTTT. Based on the CDR3 plus reference TRBV7-3 and TRBJ2-3, the full variable domain is GAGVSQTPSNKVTEKGKYVELRCDPISGHTALYWYRQSLGQGPEFLIYFQGTGAADDSGLPNDRFFAVRPEGSVSTLKIQRTERGDSAVYLCASSSSGRPTDTQYFGPGTRLTVL.